This T cell receptor (beta chain) was found in a study of early T cells in non-severe SARS-CoV-2 infection. Study results and caveats: Using VDJdb, the matching emphasized anti-spike CD8 responses while missing private and CD4 specificities.

From the 5' RACE reads, TCRdb called clonotypes with MiXCR, one entry per CDR3 protein. The sample contains 55,000 to 85,000 distinct CDR3 sequences, approximately 12% of which appear only once. Comment on this clonotype: Its antigen is currently unknown. A much bigger clone sits one base away, suggesting this may be a read error. The CDR3 end shows no conserved phenylalanine or tryptophan, and so a read error is likely.

The CDR3 covers 14 residues. CDR1 is GTSNPN, CDR2 SVGIG, per germline (reference sequence). V lost 0 bases to trimming and J lost 4 bases, with 11 bases between them. The origin of this receptor is an adult who was a healthcare worker with PCR-confirmed SARS-CoV-2 infection or an uninfected control (not recorded which). The chain links TRBV30 to TRBJ2-3; D remains ambiguous. Sequences were obtained from whole blood. CDR3 in DNA: TGTGCCTGGAGTGTACTCTCTGGGGCAGATACGCAGTATTCT. It translates to CAWSVLSGADTQYS.